The entry that follows covers one TCR beta chain sequence. Its antigen remains unknown. The entry originates in a study of T cells in tuberculosis. The wider study: T cells were selected with CD1B tetramers loaded with glucose monomycolate.

Method: immunoSEQ multiplex PCR; TCRdb's copy keeps in-frame clones and lacks some. Of some 31,000 clones in the sample, about 91% were seen once. Whole-study results and caveats: Smaller alpha distances in active tuberculosis partly reflected shorter CDR3-alpha lengths.

Time point defined: new active TB diagnosis, blood taken before or within 7 days of starting treatment. Germline V gene sequence: CDR1 SGHTA, CDR2 FQGNSA. The V and J ends lost 1 base and 5 bases respectively, with 12 bases between them. The CDR3 contains 15 residues. Sequences were derived from PBMCs, sampled at tuberculosis diagnosis. The sequence was obtained from an adult with tuberculosis. The V call is TRBV7-2, the J call TRBJ1-5, with a tentative D call TRBD1 (6 bases). Written as DNA, the CDR3 is TGTGCCAGCAGCTTAGGAGGGGGTAGTCATCAGCCCCAGCATTTT. The encoded protein is CASSLGGGSHQPQHF.